Presented here are 22 T cell receptor beta chains from one specimen sequenced in a study of T cells in Graves' hyperthyroidism and ophthalmopathy. Amplified TCR beta CDR3 regions came from RNA transcripts. An initial round of RT-PCR targeting the TCR CDR3 relied on the HTBI primer set. In TCRdb, the multiplex PCR reads were re-called with MiXCR into one record per CDR3 protein. Here the sample spans some 770,000 distinct CDR3 sequences, about a sixth being singletons. Sample: blood. The receptors were gathered from a man aged 18 to 30 with Graves' hyperthyroidism.

In its sample, this clonotype was seen a few times. The V and J genes are TRBV20-1 and TRBJ1-3; TRBD1 aligns across 7 bases. Germline assignment: CDR1 DFQATT and CDR2 SNEGSKA (reference sequence). The V and J ends lost 4 bases and 2 bases, in that order; junction bases with no gene match: 8. This CDR3 comprises 15 residues. The CDR3 region is CSATDRVYAGNTIYF. In DNA form, the CDR3 reads TGCAGTGCTACTGACAGGGTATACGCTGGAAACACCATATATTTT.

V and J are TRBV29-1 and TRBJ2-7, with 10 bases that match TRBD2. The CDR3 is made up of 14 amino acids. V gave up 4 bases and J gave up 5 bases; unmatched junction bases: 8. Germline V gives CDR1 SQVTM, CDR2 ANQGSEA. CDR3 sequence reads: CSVGGAGGPNEQYF. The CDR3 DNA reads as TGCAGCGTTGGAGGAGCGGGAGGGCCGAACGAGCAGTACTTC.

CDR3 loop: CASSQDLVKPHEQYF. In DNA, the CDR3 is TGTGCCAGCAGCCAAGATCTAGTTAAACCTCACGAGCAGTACTTC. The rearrangement joins TRBV3-1 to TRBJ2-7; no firm D call. Between the trimmed V and J ends, which lost 0 bases and 5 bases, there was a span of 14 bases. From germline, CDR1 is LGHDT and CDR2 YNNKEL (reference sequence). The CDR3 sequence is 15 residues long.

The V call is TRBV7-9, the J call TRBJ2-3; tentative D call: TRBD2 (5 bases). Germline assignment: CDR1 SEHNR and CDR2 FQNEAQ (reference sequence). Trimming took off 5 bases at V and 1 base at J, with 13 bases between the two ends. This CDR3 has 15 amino acids. The CDR3 reads CASSRWEAGTDTQYF. The CDR3 DNA is TGTGCCAGCAGCCGATGGGAAGCGGGCACAGATACGCAGTATTTT.

This clonotype has at least ten counts. The chain is built from TRBV20-1 and TRBJ2-7, with TRBD1 identical over 9 bases. CDR3 size: 13 residues. The V gene end was trimmed by 3 bases and the J gene end by 5 bases; junction bases not matched to a gene: 5. CDR1 and CDR2 (germline): DFQATT, SNEGSKA (reference sequence). CDR3 nucleotides: TGCAGTGCTAGTTGGGACAGGGTTAACGAGCAGTACTTC. It encodes CSASWDRVNEQYF.

This clonotype was detected ten times or more. The V and J genes are TRBV12-3 or TRBV12-4 and TRBJ2-5; TRBD1 or TRBD2 may be the D gene (5 bases each). The CDR3 totals 14 residues. The ends were cut back, 2 bases at V and 6 bases at J, with 13 bases in the middle. CDR3 loop: CASSLPRQGQTQYF. DNA for the CDR3: TGTGCCAGCAGTTTACCCCGGCAGGGACAGACCCAGTACTTC.

This clonotype was detected only a few times. V is TRBV6-5 and J is TRBJ2-7; TRBD2 agrees at 14 bases. Losses at the gene ends were 2 bases for V and 6 bases for J; bases not matched to a gene: 3. This CDR3 contains 15 residues. Germline V lookup: CDR1 MNHEY, CDR2 SVGAGI. The CDR3 bases are TGTGCCAGCAGTTACGGGACTAGCGGGAGTAGCGAGCAGTACTTC. It is translated as CASSYGTSGSSEQYF.

Of note for this clonotype: One base away lies a much larger clone, so this may be a sequencing read error. The rearrangement joins TRBV6-5 to TRBJ2-3; D remains ambiguous. The V end lost 5 bases, the J end lost 4 bases, and 10 bases lay between the germline ends. The CDR3 runs to 13 residues. Germline CDR1 and CDR2: MNHEY and SVGAGI. As DNA, the CDR3 is TGTGCCAGCAGTGGAACTTTTTCAGATACGCAGTATTTT. Translation gives CASSGTFSDTQYF.

This clonotype was picked up a small number of times. The rearrangement uses TRBV5-1 and TRBJ2-7; D is unclear. The CDR3 is 16 amino acids. Germline values: CDR1 SGHRS, CDR2 YFSETQ. Trimming pared 0 bases from V and 0 bases from J, leaving 13 bases between. Here the CDR3 DNA reads TGCGCCAGCAGCTTGGGGCGAGCCCGGAGCTCCTACGAGCAGTACTTC. Encoded protein: CASSLGRARSSYEQYF.

This clonotype was detected ten times or more. The chain combines TRBV6-1 with TRBJ2-7; tentative D call: TRBD2 (6 bases). The CDR3 sequence is 15 residues long. V was shortened by 6 bases and J by 6 bases, with 21 bases between the two germline ends. Per germline, CDR1 MNHNS and CDR2 SASEGT. The CDR3, as DNA: TGTGCCAGCAGAGACTCTGGGGCTAGCGCGGGCGAGCAGTACTTC. Residues: CASRDSGASAGEQYF.

This clonotype was seen just once. One end of the junction does not line up with germline, which may come from a read error. The chain has TRBV12-3 or TRBV12-4 and TRBJ2-5, with D maybe TRBD1 (6 bases). The length of the CDR3 is 13 residues. The CDR3 DNA reads as TGTACCAGCAGTGTAATAGGGGGAGAGACCCAGTACTTC. It specifies CTSSVIGGETQYF.

This clonotype has only a few counts. The chain couples TRBV4-1 to TRBJ2-2; 8 bases agree with TRBD1. The germline CDR1 and CDR2 sequences are MGHRA and YSYEKL. After removal of 4 bases from V and 0 bases from J, the junction contained 4 bases not matched to a gene. The CDR3 covers 16 residues. For the CDR3, the DNA is TGCGCCAGCAGCCTCTTCAGGGGGCCGAACACCGGGGAGCTGTTTTTT. It encodes CASSLFRGPNTGELFF.

This clonotype was seen a few times. V usage is TRBV4-1 and J usage is TRBJ2-3, with 8 positions matching TRBD2. Germline V gives CDR1 MGHRA, CDR2 YSYEKL. The CDR3 is 16 amino acids. Trimming took 4 bases from V and 5 from J; bases not matched to a gene: 11. The CDR3, as DNA: TGCGCCAGCAGCCCCAGTGGTAGCGGGATGGGAGATACGCAGTATTTT. This sequence encodes CASSPSGSGMGDTQYF.

V is TRBV7-9 and J is TRBJ2-5; 7 positions match TRBD2. Germline V gene lookup returns CDR1 SEHNR and CDR2 FQNEAQ (reference sequence). The junction had 8 bases not matched to a gene; V was cut back by 1 base and J by 0 bases. This CDR3 has 17 residues. The CDR3 reads CASSLGRGVGYQETQYF. The CDR3 DNA reads as TGTGCCAGCAGCTTAGGACGGGGGGTCGGGTACCAAGAGACCCAGTACTTC.

The V gene is TRBV5-1, the J gene TRBJ2-5; D unclear. The V gene's germline CDR1 is SGHRS and CDR2 YFSETQ. This CDR3 comprises 12 residues. Trimming pared 1 base from V and 4 bases from J, leaving 5 bases between. The CDR3 DNA is TGCGCCAGCAGCTTGACCGCAGAGACCCAGTACTTC. Translated: CASSLTAETQYF. The full variable domain, in which reference TRBV5-1 and TRBJ2-5 provide the parts outside the CDR3, is KAGVTQTPRYLIKTRGQQVTLSCSPISGHRSVSWYQQTPGQGLQFLFEYFSETQRNKGNFPGRFSGRQFSNSRSEMNVSTLELGDSALYLCASSLTAETQYFGPGTRLLVL.

This clonotype was seen just once. CDR3 residues: CASSLSPGANSPLHF. The CDR3 DNA reads TGCGCCAGCAGCTTATCGCCAGGAGCTAATTCACCCCTCCACTTT. The V and J genes are TRBV5-1 and TRBJ1-6; no clear D. Between the trimmed V and J ends, which lost 2 bases and 6 bases, there was a span of 12 bases. In germline, CDR1 is SGHRS, CDR2 YFSETQ. This CDR3 comprises 15 residues.

This clonotype was observed a few times. The rearrangement uses TRBV10-3 and TRBJ2-7, with 8 bases that match TRBD1. Trimming cost V 4 bases and J 2 bases; bases outside gene matches: 7. The CDR3 contains 15 residues. Germline loops: CDR1 ENHRY, CDR2 SYGVKD. The CDR3 DNA reads TGTGCCATCAGTGGGGGCGGACAGGGTGCCTACGAGCAGTACTTC. It specifies CAISGGGQGAYEQYF.

This clonotype was counted between two and nine times. The chain recombines TRBV18 with TRBJ2-7, with D tentatively TRBD1 (6 bases). Germline loops: CDR1 KGHSH, CDR2 LQKENI. CDR3 length: 15 amino acids. The germline V and J ends were trimmed by 6 bases and 4 bases, with 19 bases remaining between them. CDR3 coding DNA: TGTGCCAGCTCCCCAGGGGCGGAGTTTAGTTACGAGCAGTACTTC. Its translation: CASSPGAEFSYEQYF.

CDR3 loop: CASSSLGPRRGSSYNSPLHF. The CDR3 DNA sequence: TGTGCCAGCAGCTCCCTAGGGCCCCGCCGAGGGAGCTCCTATAATTCACCCCTCCACTTT. V usage is TRBV6-1 and J usage is TRBJ1-6; no firm D call. Germline lookup yields CDR1 MNHNS and CDR2 SASEGT. There are 20 residues in the CDR3. V was pared by 6 bases and J by 0 bases, with 24 bases between.

This clonotype was detected ten times or more. V usage is TRBV7-8 and J usage is TRBJ2-5, with D tentatively TRBD1 or TRBD2 (6 bases each). In germline, CDR1 is SGHVS, CDR2 FQNEAQ. V shed 3 bases and J shed 5 bases, with 13 bases lying between them. The CDR3 length is 14 residues. CDR3 bases: TGTGCCAGCAGCTTCTCCCCCGGGGGCGAGACCCAGTACTTC. Amino acid sequence: CASSFSPGGETQYF.

This clonotype was observed once. This may be a read error: a much more frequent sequence differs by one nucleotide. CDR3 region: CASSHRPAGGQYF. Written as DNA, the CDR3 is TGTGCCAGCAGCCATCGTCCTGCCGGCGGGCAGTACTTC. The rearrangement uses TRBV3-1 and TRBJ2-7; D unclear. The V gene's germline CDR1 is LGHDT and CDR2 YNNKEL (reference sequence). V was cut by 3 bases and J by 9 bases, with 15 bases left in between. CDR3 length: 13 amino acids.

The V gene is TRBV5-1, the J gene TRBJ2-7; D is ambiguous. The CDR3 contains 13 residues. V was pared by 0 bases and J by 5 bases, with 9 bases between. Germline loops: CDR1 SGHRS, CDR2 YFSETQ. CDR3 protein: CASSLEPGDEQYF. In DNA, the CDR3 is TGCGCCAGCAGCTTGGAACCGGGCGACGAGCAGTACTTC.